The rows below give T cell receptor beta chains drawn from one sample of a study. One entry per CDR3 protein results from TCRdb running MiXCR on the 5' RACE reads. This table holds about 57,000 distinct CDR3 sequences, around 28% found once. Sequencing was done on a sample of tumor-infiltrating memory CD4+ T cells sorted from the breast tumor. These receptors all come from a female donor with breast cancer. CDR3s include the opening cysteine and the closing phenylalanine or tryptophan. A D gene is named only where the DNA matches it firmly. Clone size is stated in some rows and not others, as once, few, many or a class when expanded.

clone_size j_call v_call d_call cdr3_nt cdr3_aa
NA TRBJ2-7 TRBV7-2 TRBD2 TGTGCCAGCAGCGGTGTTTCGGGAGGGCGAGGCGAGCAGTACTTC CASSGVSGGRGEQYF
NA TRBJ2-5 TRBV20-1 TRBD1 TGCAGTGCGGAGAAGGGACAGGGCGGAGAGACCCAGTCCTTC CSAEKGQGGETQSF
NA TRBJ2-7 TRBV20-1 NA TGCAGTGCTAGATTGGACAGCTACGAGCAGTACTTC CSARLDSYEQYF
NA TRBJ2-7 TRBV7-2 TRBD2 TGTGCCAGCAGCTCCCTTCCGACTAGCGGGGGGGCCTACGAGCAGTACTTC CASSSLPTSGGAYEQYF
NA TRBJ2-1 TRBV7-9 NA TGTGCCAGCAGCCCTCGCCGCAGTTACAATGAGCAGTTCTTC CASSPRRSYNEQFF
few TRBJ1-6 TRBV7-9 TRBD1 TGTGCCAGCAGCCAGACAGGGCCCAATTCACCCCTCCACTTT CASSQTGPNSPLHF
NA TRBJ1-2 TRBV20-1 TRBD1 TGCAGTGCCATGGACAGGGGGCGCCTCCTTAACTATGGCTACACCTTC CSAMDRGRLLNYGYTF
NA TRBJ2-1 TRBV7-2 TRBD2 TGTGCCAGCTGCCAGGGACTAGCTGACCAGGAGGAGCAGTTCTTC CASCQGLADQEEQFF
few TRBJ1-3 TRBV6-5 NA TGTGCCAGCAGTCAACAGGGTGGGCGAAACACCATATATTTT CASSQQGGRNTIYF
NA TRBJ1-4 TRBV5-1 NA TGCGCCAGCACCTCGTTCGGTGGTGGCGGAGTTGGAGAAAAACTGTTTTTT CASTSFGGGGVGEKLFF